This T cell receptor beta chain was recovered during a study of shared clonotypes between healthy human individuals. CDR3 size: 14 residues. Germline V gene sequence: CDR1 GTSNPN, CDR2 SVGIG (reference sequence). Germline trimming cut 5 bases from V and 6 bases from J; bases unmatched to any gene: 8. Sequencing was performed with immunoSEQ multiplex PCR; in TCRdb, only in-frame clones are kept and a portion is missing. Counted here are a few hundred thousand clones, 65% occurring once; the ten biggest clones make up approximately 12%. This receptor was identified in a man younger than 45 in good health. The gene calls are TRBV30 and TRBJ2-1, with 9 bases identical to TRBD2. The sequencing sample was made of memory CD4+ T cells sorted from blood. Subset reported: CD45RA-negative fraction. CDR3 sequence: CAWERTSVGNEQFF. In DNA form, the CDR3 reads TGTGCCTGGGAAAGGACTAGCGTGGGCAATGAGCAGTTCTTC.